The 27 T cell receptor beta chains below come from one sample, sequenced in a study of blood T cell repertoires in COVID-19. The protocol was immunoSEQ multiplex PCR, while the TCRdb copy is restricted to in-frame clones and leaves out a portion. The sample lists about 40,000 clones; around 90% were seen once. Sequencing input: peripheral blood. Receptors originate from a human donor in a cohort sampled during active COVID-19.

This clone appeared once. The chain's CDR3 is CATSANRVTGELFF. CDR3 coding DNA: TGTGCCACCAGTGCGAACAGGGTGACCGGGGAGCTGTTTTTT. This chain uses TRBV24-1 with TRBJ2-2, with D possibly TRBD1 on 6 matching bases. Germline V gene lookup returns CDR1 KGHDR and CDR2 SFDVKD. This CDR3 comprises 14 residues. The ends were cut back, 5 bases at V and 5 bases at J, with 11 bases in the middle.

The chain employs TRBV7-2 and TRBJ1-2; 8 nucleotides agree with TRBD1. The V and J ends lost 0 bases and 5 bases, in that order; junction bases with no gene match: 2. Per the germline V gene, CDR1 is SGHTA and CDR2 is FQGNSA. The CDR3 runs 14 residues. The CDR3 is CASSLATGDYGYTF. CDR3 bases: TGTGCCAGCAGCTTAGCGACAGGGGATTATGGCTACACCTTC.

The CDR3: CASSQGTSYYNEQFF. In nucleotides, the CDR3 is TGTGCCAGCAGCCAAGGGACTAGCTACTACAATGAGCAGTTCTTC. This sequence joins TRBV3-1 (or the pseudogene TRBV3-2) and TRBJ2-1, with TRBD2 identical over 8 bases. With V trimmed by 1 base and J by 3 bases, 2 bases remained unmatched. The CDR3 is 15 amino acids. Germline lookup yields CDR1 LGHDT and CDR2 YNNKEL (reference sequence).

CDR3 loop: CAGRTGGDYGYTF. The CDR3 nucleotides read TGTGCCGGACGGACAGGGGGCGACTATGGCTACACCTTC. The chain combines TRBV2 with TRBJ1-2, with 11 positions matching TRBD1. V was clipped by 11 bases and J by 3 bases; unmatched bases: 5. The CDR3 loop spans 13 amino acids. The germline V gene has CDR1 SNHLY and CDR2 FYNNEI.

The chain joins TRBV7-2 to TRBJ1-2; D remains unclear. Germline V gene sequence: CDR1 SGHTA, CDR2 FQGNSA. Trimming shortened V by 1 base and J by 2 bases, and 5 bases separated the two germline ends. The CDR3 runs to 13 residues. In DNA, the CDR3 is TGTGCCAGCAGCTTAGAACGGAACTATGGCTACACCTTC. It translates to CASSLERNYGYTF. Variable domain in full (rest from reference TRBV7-2 and TRBJ1-2): GAGVSQSPSNKVTEKGKDVELRCDPISGHTALYWYRQSLGQGLEFLIYFQGNSAPDKSGLPSDRFSAERTGGSVSTLTIQRTQQEDSAVYLCASSLERNYGYTFGSGTRLTVV.

In its sample, this clone was seen once. The chain carries TRBV19 and TRBJ2-7, with D unclear. This CDR3 has 14 amino acids. Trimming left V 7 bases short and J 0 bases short, with 13 bases between. Germline CDR1 LNHDA, CDR2 SQIVND (reference sequence). The CDR3 DNA reads as TGTGCCAGTAAACGAAGCGACTTCTCCTACGAGCAGTACTTC. Encoded protein: CASKRSDFSYEQYF.

V gene TRBV4-3 combines with J gene TRBJ2-1; tentative D call: TRBD2 (5 bases). CDR3 size: 16 residues. The germline CDR1 and CDR2 sequences are LGHNA and YSLEER. The ends were cut back, 0 bases at V and 3 bases at J, with 12 bases in the middle. The CDR3 is CASSQERDTVYNEQFF. The CDR3 nucleotides read TGCGCCAGCAGCCAAGAGAGGGATACAGTCTACAATGAGCAGTTCTTC.

CDR3 DNA sequence: TGTGCCAGCAGTTTGAACAGGGTGAACTATGGCTACACCTTC. It codes for CASSLNRVNYGYTF. The chain carries TRBV27 and TRBJ1-2, with D possibly being TRBD1 (6 bases). Germline V CDR1 and CDR2: MNHEY, SMNVEV (reference sequence). V lost 3 bases and J 2 bases, leaving 10 bases between the germline ends. The CDR3 is 14 residues long.

The rearrangement joins TRBV6-6 to TRBJ2-7; D gene unclear. CDR3 length equals 12 residues. Germline values: CDR1 MNHNY, CDR2 SVGAGI (reference sequence). V lost 8 bases and J lost 2, with 10 bases in between. The DNA for the CDR3 is TGTGCCAGCCGTGATCCTACCTACGAGCAGTACTTC. It translates to CASRDPTYEQYF.

This chain connects TRBV19 to TRBJ1-1; D ambiguous. CDR1 and CDR2 (germline): LNHDA, SQIVND (reference sequence). Trimming removed 3 bases from V and 1 base from J, with 12 bases in between. This CDR3 is built from 15 residues. The CDR3 DNA follows: TGTGCCAGTAGTATCCTTGGACTGGGGAACACTGAAGCTTTCTTT. Its protein is CASSILGLGNTEAFF. Supplemented by reference TRBV19 and TRBJ1-1, the full variable domain reads DGGITQSPKYLFRKEGQNVTLSCEQNLNHDAMYWYRQDPGQGLRLIYYSQIVNDFQKGDIAEGYSVSREKKESFPLTVTSAQKNPTAFYLCASSILGLGNTEAFFGQGTRLTVV.

The chain couples TRBV18 to TRBJ2-7; D not resolved. The CDR3 spans 14 residues. Trimming took 1 base from V and 1 from J, leaving 8 bases between them. The germline CDR1 and CDR2 sequences are KGHSH and LQKENI. The CDR3 protein is CASSPHIQSYEQYF. CDR3 bases: TGTGCCAGCTCACCACATATCCAGTCCTACGAGCAGTACTTC.

The chain recombines TRBV5-1 with TRBJ1-2, with 8 bases aligning to TRBD1. Germline V gene lookup returns CDR1 SGHRS and CDR2 YFSETQ. Trimming removed 5 bases from V and 0 bases from J; junction bases left unmatched: 9. The CDR3 is made up of 16 amino acids. CDR3 residues: CASSIGGTGPNYGYTF. In nucleotides, the CDR3 is TGCGCCAGCAGTATTGGAGGGACAGGACCTAACTATGGCTACACCTTC.

This rearrangement joins TRBV6-2 or TRBV6-3 to TRBJ2-2, with 8 positions matching TRBD1. The CDR3 runs to 15 residues. V trimming: 5 bases; J trimming: 6 bases; junction bases outside the gene matches: 8. Per the germline V gene, CDR1 is MNHEY and CDR2 is SVGEGT. CDR3 protein: CASSPPGQGAGELFF. The CDR3 region has the DNA TGTGCCAGCAGTCCCCCTGGACAGGGTGCCGGGGAGCTGTTTTTT.

The chain couples TRBV9 to TRBJ1-4; no reliable D call. The CDR3 is 15 amino acids. V shed 3 bases and J shed 1 base, with 10 bases lying between them. CDR1 and CDR2 from the germline V gene are SGDLS and YYNGEE. The CDR3: CASSANPGTNEKLFF. CDR3 sequence (DNA): TGTGCCAGCAGCGCAAATCCGGGAACTAATGAAAAACTGTTTTTT.

The chain has TRBV7-9 and TRBJ2-7; D may be TRBD2 (6 bases). This CDR3 spans 15 amino acids. Germline V gene lookup returns CDR1 SEHNR and CDR2 FQNEAQ (reference sequence). Trimming took off 5 bases at V and 3 bases at J, with 17 bases between the two ends. The CDR3 loop is CASSPMEDGSYEQYF. CDR3 DNA: TGTGCCAGCAGCCCGATGGAAGACGGGAGCTACGAGCAGTACTTC. The whole variable domain, remainder taken from reference TRBV7-9 and TRBJ2-7, is DTGVSQNPRHKITKRGQNVTFRCDPISEHNRLYWYRQTLGQGPEFLTYFQNEAQLEKSRLLSDRFSAERPKGSFSTLEIQRTEQGDSAMYLCASSPMEDGSYEQYFGPGTRLTVT.

The J gene is TRBJ2-7, the V gene TRBV5-6; no clear D gene. CDR3 length: 14 residues. The V end lost 0 bases, the J end lost 0 bases, and 7 bases lay between the germline ends. Germline V gene lookup returns CDR1 SGHDT and CDR2 YYEEEE. The CDR3 DNA sequence: TGTGCCAGCAGCTTGGGTCTCAGCTCCTACGAGCAGTACTTC. Protein product: CASSLGLSSYEQYF.

The chain joins TRBV10-3 to TRBJ1-6; TRBD1 matches at 10 bases. Germline-derived CDR1 and CDR2 are ENHRY and SYGVKD. Trimming at V came to 2 bases and at J to 8 bases, leaving 0 bases not matched to a gene. The CDR3 length is 14 residues. CDR3 in amino acids: CAISEGTGDSPLHF. The CDR3, as DNA: TGTGCCATCAGTGAGGGGACAGGGGATTCACCCCTCCACTTT.

V and J are TRBV2 and TRBJ1-5, with 10 bases that match TRBD1. Germline lookup yields CDR1 SNHLY and CDR2 FYNNEI. This CDR3 has 15 amino acids. Trimming at V came to 4 bases and at J to 6 bases, leaving 6 bases not matched to a gene. The CDR3 nucleotides are TGTGCCAGCAGTGGGCAGACAGGGGGCGCTCAGCCCCAGCATTTT. Protein: CASSGQTGGAQPQHF.

The chain links TRBV7-9 to TRBJ2-7; D is unresolved. V dropped 4 bases and J dropped 7 bases, with 8 bases sitting between them. The CDR3 loop spans 11 amino acids. Germline assignment: CDR1 SEHNR and CDR2 FQNEAQ (reference sequence). The CDR3 region is CASSSQAEQYF. In DNA, the CDR3 is TGTGCCAGCAGCTCCCAGGCAGAGCAGTACTTC.

This clone is a singleton in its sample. This chain links TRBV6-5 with TRBJ1-2, with 9 positions matching TRBD1. V dropped 0 bases and J dropped 6; count of bases not matched to a gene: 2. CDR1 is MNHEY and CDR2 is SVGAGI in the germline V gene. The CDR3 is 14 amino acids. CDR3 coding DNA: TGTGCCAGCAGTTACTCGGGGACAGGGAATGGCTACACCTTC. Encoded protein: CASSYSGTGNGYTF.

This clone has just one count. The gene calls are TRBV7-2 and TRBJ2-7, with D possibly matching TRBD2 (6 bases). The CDR3 is 14 residues long. V was trimmed by 2 bases and J by 11 bases, leaving 19 bases between them. Germline CDR1 is SGHTA and CDR2 is FQGNSA. CDR3 in DNA: TGTGCCAGCAGCTTACCGGGACTGCCCGTGGTGGAGTACTTC. This translates into CASSLPGLPVVEYF.

This clone appeared a single time. This chain links TRBV2 with TRBJ1-6, with a possible D match to TRBD1 (6 bases). Germline V lookup: CDR1 SNHLY, CDR2 FYNNEI. Trimming took 8 bases from V and 12 from J, leaving 20 bases between them. The CDR3 is made up of 14 amino acids. This CDR3 is CASGRAGGHEPLHF. The CDR3 DNA is TGTGCCAGCGGAAGAGCGGGGGGCCACGAACCCCTCCACTTT.

V is TRBV9 and J is TRBJ2-7; perhaps TRBD2 as D (6 bases). The V gene's germline CDR1 is SGDLS and CDR2 YYNGEE. There are 16 residues in the CDR3. V gave up 4 bases and J gave up 2 bases, with 19 bases separating them. The CDR3 loop reads CASSPIMGGGAYEQYF. As DNA, the CDR3 is TGTGCCAGCAGCCCCATCATGGGGGGAGGAGCCTACGAGCAGTACTTC.

The V and J genes are TRBV7-9 and TRBJ2-7; TRBD2 aligns across 12 bases. CDR1 and CDR2 from the germline V gene are SEHNR and FQNEAQ (reference sequence). CDR3 size: 19 residues. The J segment lost 0 bases and the V segment lost 4 bases, leaving 13 bases of the junction unmatched. This chain's CDR3 is CASSSVILGTSGYSYEQYF. As DNA, the CDR3 is TGTGCCAGCAGCTCAGTAATCCTCGGGACTAGCGGGTACTCCTACGAGCAGTACTTC.

A single count supports this clone. The CDR3 DNA reads as TGTGCCAGCAGGAACACAGGGAGCTATGGCTACACCTTC. Its translation is CASRNTGSYGYTF. The J gene is TRBJ1-2, the V gene TRBV7-2; a weak D match, TRBD1 (6 bases). The germline V and J ends were trimmed by 6 bases and 4 bases, with 12 bases remaining between them. The CDR3 contains 13 residues. The germline V gene has CDR1 SGHTA and CDR2 FQGNSA.

The genes are TRBV18 and TRBJ1-1; D is unresolved. This CDR3 contains 13 residues. In germline, CDR1 is KGHSH, CDR2 LQKENI. V lost 5 bases and J 1 base, leaving 8 bases between the germline ends. This CDR3 reads CASSSQENTEAFF. The DNA for the CDR3 is TGTGCCAGCTCATCGCAGGAGAACACTGAAGCTTTCTTT.

The rearrangement uses TRBV12-3 or TRBV12-4 and TRBJ1-2; D ambiguous. V dropped 0 bases and J dropped 8 bases, with 7 bases sitting between them. The CDR3 spans 12 residues. Here the CDR3 DNA reads TGTGCCAGCAGTTTAGCAGGGAGCGGCTACACCTTC. It codes for CASSLAGSGYTF.